Below are 2 T cell receptor beta chains sequenced from a single sample in a study of T cell responses to AZD1222 COVID-19 vaccine. The method was immunoSEQ multiplex PCR; TCRdb's version includes in-frame clones alone and lacks a portion of them. Of about 70,000 clones listed, approximately 85% are singletons. The material sequenced was peripheral blood, taken on day 0 of MenACWY control vaccination. The receptors shown here come from an adult in good health.

The V gene is TRBV18, the J gene TRBJ2-4, with no clear D. Trimming cost V 3 bases and J 0 bases, with 12 bases left between them. CDR3 length equals 16 residues. Germline CDR1 is KGHSH and CDR2 is LQKENI. CDR3: CASSPGGQLAKNIQYF. CDR3 bases: TGTGCCAGCTCACCGGGCGGTCAACTAGCCAAAAACATTCAGTACTTC.

In nucleotides, the CDR3 is TGTGCCAGCAGCCCGGGAGTAAGCAGCAATCAGCCCCAGCATTTT. It encodes CASSPGVSSNQPQHF. The V call is TRBV3-1 (or the pseudogene TRBV3-2), the J call TRBJ1-5; D unresolved. The V end lost 4 bases, the J end lost 1 base, and 11 bases lay between the germline ends. This CDR3 spans 15 amino acids. Germline CDR1 and CDR2: LGHDT and YNNKEL (reference sequence).